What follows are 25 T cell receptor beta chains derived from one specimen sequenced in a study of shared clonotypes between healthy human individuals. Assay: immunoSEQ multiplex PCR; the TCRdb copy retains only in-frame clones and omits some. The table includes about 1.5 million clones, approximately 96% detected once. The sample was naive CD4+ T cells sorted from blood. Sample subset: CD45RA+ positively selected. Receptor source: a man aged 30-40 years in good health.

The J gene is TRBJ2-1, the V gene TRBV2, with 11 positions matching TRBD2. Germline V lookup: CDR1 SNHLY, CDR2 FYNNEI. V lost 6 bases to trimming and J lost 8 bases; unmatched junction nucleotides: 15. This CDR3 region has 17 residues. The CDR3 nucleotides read TGTGCCAGCAGGGCAACTAGCGGGAGCCCCGTTTACCATGAGCAGTTCTTC. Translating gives CASRATSGSPVYHEQFF.

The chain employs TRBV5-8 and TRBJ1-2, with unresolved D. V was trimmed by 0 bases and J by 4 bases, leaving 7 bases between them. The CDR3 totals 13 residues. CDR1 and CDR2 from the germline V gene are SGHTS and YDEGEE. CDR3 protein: CASSLVVGYGYTF. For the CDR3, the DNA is TGTGCCAGCAGCTTGGTTGTCGGCTATGGCTACACCTTC. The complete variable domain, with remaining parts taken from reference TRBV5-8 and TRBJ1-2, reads EAGVTQSPTHLIKTRGQQATLRCSPISGHTSVYWYQQALGLGLQFLLWYDEGEERNRGNFPPRFSGRQFPNYSSELNVNALELEDSALYLCASSLVVGYGYTFGSGTRLTVV.

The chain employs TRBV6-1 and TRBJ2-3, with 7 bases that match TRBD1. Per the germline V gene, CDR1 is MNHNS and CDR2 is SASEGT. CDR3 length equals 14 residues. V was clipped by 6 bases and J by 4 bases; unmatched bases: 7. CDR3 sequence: CASSPDRAADTQYF. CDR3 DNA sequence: TGTGCCAGCAGCCCCGACAGGGCTGCAGATACGCAGTATTTT.

CDR3 nucleotides: TGTGCCAGCAGCTTAGCGGGAGATAAAAGGAATGAGCAGTTCTTC. Translated: CASSLAGDKRNEQFF. The V and J genes are TRBV5-4 and TRBJ2-1, with 8 bases fitting TRBD2. The CDR3 is 15 residues long. Germline V gene sequence: CDR1 SGHNT, CDR2 YYREEE (reference sequence). With V trimmed by 2 bases and J by 7 bases, 8 bases remained unmatched.

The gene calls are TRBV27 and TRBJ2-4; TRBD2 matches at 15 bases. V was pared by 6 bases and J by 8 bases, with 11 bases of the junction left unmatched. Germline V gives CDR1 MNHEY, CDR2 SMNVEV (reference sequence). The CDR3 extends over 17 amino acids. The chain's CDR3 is CASRALGLAGGWDIQYF. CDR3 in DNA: TGTGCCAGCAGAGCATTGGGACTAGCGGGAGGATGGGACATTCAGTACTTC.

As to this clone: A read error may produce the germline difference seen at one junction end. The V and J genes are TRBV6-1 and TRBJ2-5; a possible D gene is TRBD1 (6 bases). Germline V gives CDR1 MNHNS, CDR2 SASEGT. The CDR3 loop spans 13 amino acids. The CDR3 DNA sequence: TGTGCCAGCAGACCTTCCTGGACAGACCGGCCGGACTTC. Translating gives CASRPSWTDRPDF.

The CDR3: CASSLGQGGLYEQYF. The CDR3 DNA reads TGTGCCAGCAGCCTCGGACAGGGGGGTCTCTACGAGCAGTACTTC. The chain links TRBV7-6 to TRBJ2-7, with 10 bases identical to TRBD1. The V gene's germline CDR1 is SGHVS and CDR2 FNYEAQ. The CDR3 spans 15 residues. V was clipped by 5 bases and J by 3 bases; unmatched bases: 7.

Written as DNA, the CDR3 is TGCGCCAGCAGCTTGGCCGGCTCAGCGGGAGGGCGGGCGGATACGCAGTATTTT. This gives the protein CASSLAGSAGGRADTQYF. The J gene is TRBJ2-3, the V gene TRBV5-1, with 10 bases aligning to TRBD2. V gave up 0 bases and J gave up 6 bases; unmatched junction bases: 13. Germline loops: CDR1 SGHRS, CDR2 YFSETQ. The CDR3 loop spans 18 amino acids.

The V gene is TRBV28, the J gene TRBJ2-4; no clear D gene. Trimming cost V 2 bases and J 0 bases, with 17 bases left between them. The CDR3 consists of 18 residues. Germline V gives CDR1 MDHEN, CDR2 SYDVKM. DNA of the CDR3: TGTGCCAGCAGTTTAGGTAGGGCTGCGGATCTAGCCAAAAACATTCAGTACTTC. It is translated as CASSLGRAADLAKNIQYF.

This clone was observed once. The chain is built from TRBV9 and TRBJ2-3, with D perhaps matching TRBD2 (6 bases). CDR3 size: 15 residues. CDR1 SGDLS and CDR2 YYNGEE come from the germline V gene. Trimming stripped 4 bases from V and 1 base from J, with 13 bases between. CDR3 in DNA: TGTGCCAGCAGCATCGCGGACTACCGCACAGATACGCAGTATTTT. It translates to CASSIADYRTDTQYF.

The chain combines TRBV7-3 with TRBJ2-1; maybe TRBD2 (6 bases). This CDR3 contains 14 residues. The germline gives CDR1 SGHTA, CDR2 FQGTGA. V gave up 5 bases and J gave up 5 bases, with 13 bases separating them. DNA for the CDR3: TGTGCCAGCAGCAGCGGCGGGATTGACAATGAGCAGTTCTTC. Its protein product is CASSSGGIDNEQFF. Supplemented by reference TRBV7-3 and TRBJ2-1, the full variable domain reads GAGVSQTPSNKVTEKGKYVELRCDPISGHTALYWYRQSLGQGPEFLIYFQGTGAADDSGLPNDRFFAVRPEGSVSTLKIQRTERGDSAVYLCASSSGGIDNEQFFGPGTRLTVL.

The CDR3 nucleotides read TGTGCCAGCAGATCGACAGGGTCTGTAGAAAAACTGTTTTTT. It encodes CASRSTGSVEKLFF. The chain employs TRBV6-1 and TRBJ1-4; 7 nucleotides line up with TRBD1. The V and J ends lost 6 bases and 8 bases, in that order; junction bases with no gene match: 9. The CDR3 has 14 amino acids. Germline CDR1 reads MNHNS; CDR2 reads SASEGT.

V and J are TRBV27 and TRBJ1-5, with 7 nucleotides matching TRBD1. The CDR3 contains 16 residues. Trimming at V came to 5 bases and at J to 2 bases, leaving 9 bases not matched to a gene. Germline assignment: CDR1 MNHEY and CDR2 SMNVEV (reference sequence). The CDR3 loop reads CASSPRQGMGNQPQHF. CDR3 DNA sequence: TGTGCCAGCAGTCCCCGACAGGGAATGGGCAATCAGCCCCAGCATTTT.

The CDR3 coding sequence is TGTGCCAGCAGGATCCAGGGAGGAAACACCATATATTTT. Its protein product is CASRIQGGNTIYF. The chain joins TRBV13 to TRBJ1-3; tentative D call: TRBD1 (5 bases). Trimming took off 6 bases at V and 4 bases at J, with 10 bases between the two ends. Germline-derived CDR1 and CDR2 are PRHDT and FYEKMQ (reference sequence). The CDR3 spans 13 residues.

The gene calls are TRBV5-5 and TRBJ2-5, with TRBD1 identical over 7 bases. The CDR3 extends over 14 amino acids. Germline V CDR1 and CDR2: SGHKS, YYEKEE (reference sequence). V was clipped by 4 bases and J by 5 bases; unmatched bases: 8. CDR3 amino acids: CASSLTGDGETQYF. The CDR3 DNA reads TGTGCCAGCAGCCTAACAGGGGACGGGGAGACCCAGTACTTC.

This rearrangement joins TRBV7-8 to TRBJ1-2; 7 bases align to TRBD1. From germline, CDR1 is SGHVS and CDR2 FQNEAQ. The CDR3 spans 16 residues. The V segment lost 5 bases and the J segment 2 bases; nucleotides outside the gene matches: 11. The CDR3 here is CASSQRTGSFNYGYTF. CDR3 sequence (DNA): TGTGCCAGCAGCCAAAGGACAGGAAGTTTCAACTATGGCTACACCTTC.

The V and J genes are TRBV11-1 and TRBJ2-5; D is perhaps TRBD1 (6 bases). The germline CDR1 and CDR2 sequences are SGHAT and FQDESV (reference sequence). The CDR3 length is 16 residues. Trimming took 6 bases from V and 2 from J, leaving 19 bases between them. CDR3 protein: CASSYTRAGVQETQYF. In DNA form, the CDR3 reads TGTGCCAGCAGTTATACCCGGGCAGGGGTACAAGAGACCCAGTACTTC.

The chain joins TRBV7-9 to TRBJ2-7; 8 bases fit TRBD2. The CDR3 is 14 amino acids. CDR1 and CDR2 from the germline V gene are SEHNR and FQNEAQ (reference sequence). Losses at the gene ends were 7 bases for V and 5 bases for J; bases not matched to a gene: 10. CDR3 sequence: CASTHRGGLHEQYF. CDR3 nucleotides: TGTGCCAGCACCCACCGGGGGGGGCTCCACGAGCAGTACTTC.

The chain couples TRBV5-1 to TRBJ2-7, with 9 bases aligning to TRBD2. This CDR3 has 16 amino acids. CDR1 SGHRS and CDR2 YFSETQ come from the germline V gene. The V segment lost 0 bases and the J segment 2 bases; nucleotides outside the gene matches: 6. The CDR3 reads CASSLVASGAAYEQYF. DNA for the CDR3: TGCGCCAGCAGCTTGGTGGCTAGCGGGGCTGCCTACGAGCAGTACTTC. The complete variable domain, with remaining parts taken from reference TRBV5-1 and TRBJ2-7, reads KAGVTQTPRYLIKTRGQQVTLSCSPISGHRSVSWYQQTPGQGLQFLFEYFSETQRNKGNFPGRFSGRQFSNSRSEMNVSTLELGDSALYLCASSLVASGAAYEQYFGPGTRLTVT.

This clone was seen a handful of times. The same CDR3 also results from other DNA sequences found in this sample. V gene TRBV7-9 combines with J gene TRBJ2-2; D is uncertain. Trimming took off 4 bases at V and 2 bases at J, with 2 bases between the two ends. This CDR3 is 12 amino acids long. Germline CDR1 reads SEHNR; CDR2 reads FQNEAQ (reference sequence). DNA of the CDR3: TGTGCCAGCAGCTCCAACACCGGGGAGCTGTTTTTT. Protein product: CASSSNTGELFF. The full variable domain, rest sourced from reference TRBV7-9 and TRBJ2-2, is DTGVSQNPRHKITKRGQNVTFRCDPISEHNRLYWYRQTLGQGPEFLTYFQNEAQLEKSRLLSDRFSAERPKGSFSTLEIQRTEQGDSAMYLCASSSNTGELFFGEGSRLTVL.

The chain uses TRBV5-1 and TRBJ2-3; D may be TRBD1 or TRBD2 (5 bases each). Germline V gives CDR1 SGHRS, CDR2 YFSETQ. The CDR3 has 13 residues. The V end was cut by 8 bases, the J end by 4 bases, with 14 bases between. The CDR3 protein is CASYGAGPDTQYF. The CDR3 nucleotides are TGCGCCAGTTATGGGGCGGGTCCAGATACGCAGTATTTT.

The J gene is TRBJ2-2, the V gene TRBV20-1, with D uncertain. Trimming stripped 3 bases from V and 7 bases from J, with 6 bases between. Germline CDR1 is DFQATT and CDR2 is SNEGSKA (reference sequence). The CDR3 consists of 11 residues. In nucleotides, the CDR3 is TGCAGTGCTAGGGCTTACGGGGAGCTGTTTTTT. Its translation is CSARAYGELFF.

CDR3 sequence: CASSSALGGWYEQYF. CDR3 coding DNA: TGCGCCAGCAGCTCCGCTTTGGGGGGCTGGTACGAGCAGTACTTC. The rearrangement uses TRBV5-1 and TRBJ2-7; D assignment may be TRBD1 or TRBD2 (6 bases each). Germline V gene data show CDR1 as SGHRS and CDR2 as YFSETQ. The CDR3 is 15 residues long. V lost 3 bases and J lost 4, with 17 bases in between.

As DNA, the CDR3 is TGTGCCAGCAGCGCTAGCGGGAGGGCCACCGGGGAGCTGTTTTTT. It codes for CASSASGRATGELFF. The chain combines TRBV5-4 with TRBJ2-2; 12 bases map to TRBD2. V gave up 4 bases and J gave up 4 bases; unmatched junction bases: 2. CDR1 is SGHNT, CDR2 YYREEE, per germline (reference sequence). The CDR3 extends over 15 amino acids.

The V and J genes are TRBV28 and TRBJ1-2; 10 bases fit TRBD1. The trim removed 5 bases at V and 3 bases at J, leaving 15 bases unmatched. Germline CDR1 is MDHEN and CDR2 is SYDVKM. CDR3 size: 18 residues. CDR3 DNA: TGTGCCAGCAGTGTCCCGGGACAGGGGATAGGAGTTTACTATGGCTACACCTTC. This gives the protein CASSVPGQGIGVYYGYTF.